The clone carrying this TCR beta chain is classed as large. Germline lookup yields CDR1 SGDLS and CDR2 YYNGEE. V lost 0 bases to trimming and J lost 5 bases, with 14 bases between them. The CDR3 contains 15 residues. These data are taken from a study of Japanese encephalitis immunity and Zika vaccine responses. Background on the study: Two to three months before ZPIV, two JEV vaccine doses were given. Weeks 2, 6 and 52 after starting ZPIV were sequenced in flavivirus-naive donors.

PBMCs were CFSE-labeled and cultured for more than five days with peptide pools at about 0.94 ug/mL each. TCRdb fed the 5' RACE reads into MiXCR, producing one record per CDR3 protein. The sample lists 300 or so distinct CDR3 sequences, about 4% seen once, with 25% to 35% in the top ten. This TCR was sampled from an adult woman who received an inactivated Zika virus vaccine. Material: antigen-activated CD8+ T cells from blood, cultured, obtained during a Zika inactivated vaccine study. The chain links TRBV9 to TRBJ2-5, with D possibly matching TRBD1 (6 bases). CDR3 protein: CASSVVTARGETQYF. CDR3 bases: TGTGCCAGCAGCGTAGTAACGGCGAGGGGGGAGACCCAGTACTTC.